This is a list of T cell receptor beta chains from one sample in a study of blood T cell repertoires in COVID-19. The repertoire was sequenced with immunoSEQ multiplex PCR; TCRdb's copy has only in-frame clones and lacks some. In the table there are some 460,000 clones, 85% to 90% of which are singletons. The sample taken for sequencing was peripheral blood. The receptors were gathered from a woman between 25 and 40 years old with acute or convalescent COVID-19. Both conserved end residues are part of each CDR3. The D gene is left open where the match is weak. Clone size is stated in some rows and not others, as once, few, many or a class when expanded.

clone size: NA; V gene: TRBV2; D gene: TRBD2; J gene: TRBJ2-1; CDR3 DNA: TGTGCCAGCACGGGGACTAGCGGGGCGAGTGAGCAGTTCTTC; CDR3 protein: CASTGTSGASEQFF
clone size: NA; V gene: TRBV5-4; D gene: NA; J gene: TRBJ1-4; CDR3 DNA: TGTGCCAGCAGCACTCAGGGTCTCCAAGGGGAAAAACTGTTTTTT; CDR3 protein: CASSTQGLQGEKLFF
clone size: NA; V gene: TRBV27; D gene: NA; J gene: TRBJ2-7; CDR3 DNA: TGTGCCAGCAGTACTGCCCCGCCGGGTTCCTACGAGCAGTACTTC; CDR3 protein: CASSTAPPGSYEQYF
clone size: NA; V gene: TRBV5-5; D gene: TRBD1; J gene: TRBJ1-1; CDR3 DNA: TGTGCCAGCAGCTTGGACGACAGGGCTCACACTGAAGCTTTCTTT; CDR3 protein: CASSLDDRAHTEAFF
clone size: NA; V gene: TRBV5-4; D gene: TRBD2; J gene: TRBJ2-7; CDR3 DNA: TGTGCCAGCAGCTCCTCGGGAGGCAGAAACTCCTACGAGCAGTACTTC; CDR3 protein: CASSSSGGRNSYEQYF
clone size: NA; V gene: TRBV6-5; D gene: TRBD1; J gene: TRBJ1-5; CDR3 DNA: TGTGCCAGCAGTCGGGACAGGAGCAATCAGCCCCAGCATTTT; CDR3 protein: CASSRDRSNQPQHF
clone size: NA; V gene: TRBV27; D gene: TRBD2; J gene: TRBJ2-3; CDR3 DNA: TGTGCCAGCAGTCCTGTAGTTACTAGCGGGGGGGCGAAAGATACGCAGTATTTT; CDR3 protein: CASSPVVTSGGAKDTQYF
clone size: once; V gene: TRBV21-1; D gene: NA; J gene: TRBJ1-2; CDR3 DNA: TGTGCCAGCAGCCCGGACCGGACAGGGGCCATCTACTACACCTTC; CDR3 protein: CASSPDRTGAIYYTF
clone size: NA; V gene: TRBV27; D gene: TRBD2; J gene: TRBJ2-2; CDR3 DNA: TGTGCCAGCAGTCGCGGGGGGACAAACACCGGGGAGCTGTTTTTT; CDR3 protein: CASSRGGTNTGELFF
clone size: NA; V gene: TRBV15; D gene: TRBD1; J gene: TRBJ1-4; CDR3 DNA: TGTGCCACCAGCAGAGACAACCCCTACATGGACAGGGGAGGCGAAAAACTGTTTTTT; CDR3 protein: CATSRDNPYMDRGGEKLFF
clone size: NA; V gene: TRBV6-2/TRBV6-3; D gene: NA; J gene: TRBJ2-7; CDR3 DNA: TGTGCCAGCAGTTCAGGGGGGTCCCACGAGCAGTACTTC; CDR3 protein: CASSSGGSHEQYF
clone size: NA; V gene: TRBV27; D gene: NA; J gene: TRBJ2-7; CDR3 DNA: TGTGCCAGCAGTTCGGGCGGGACCTACGAGCAGTACTTC; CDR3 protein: CASSSGGTYEQYF
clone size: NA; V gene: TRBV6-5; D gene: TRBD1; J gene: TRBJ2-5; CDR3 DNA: TGTGCCAGCAGTTACTCGAATCCGGGACAGGGCACGGCCCAGTACTTC; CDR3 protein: CASSYSNPGQGTAQYF
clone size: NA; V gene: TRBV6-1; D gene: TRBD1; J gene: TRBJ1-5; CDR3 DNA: TGTGCCAGCAGTGAAGCGCGGACAGGGGGTCAGCCCCAGCATTTT; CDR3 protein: CASSEARTGGQPQHF
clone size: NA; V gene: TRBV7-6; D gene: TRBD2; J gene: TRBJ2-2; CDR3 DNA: TGTGCCAGCAGATCCGCCGGGACTAGCCCCGTTGACGGGGAGCTGTTTTTT; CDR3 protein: CASRSAGTSPVDGELFF
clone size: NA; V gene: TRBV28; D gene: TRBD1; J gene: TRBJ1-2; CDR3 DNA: TGTGCCAGCAGTTTTGGTGGGACAGGGGCTAACTATGGCTACACCTTC; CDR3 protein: CASSFGGTGANYGYTF
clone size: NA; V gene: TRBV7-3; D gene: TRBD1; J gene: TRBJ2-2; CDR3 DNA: TGTGCCAGCAGCTCGGACAGGGCCACCGGGGAGCTGTTTTTT; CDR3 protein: CASSSDRATGELFF
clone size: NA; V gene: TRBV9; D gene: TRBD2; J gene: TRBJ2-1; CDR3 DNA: TGTGCCAGCAGCGTTAGCGGGGGGGCCGGCAATGAGCAGTTCTTC; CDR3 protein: CASSVSGGAGNEQFF
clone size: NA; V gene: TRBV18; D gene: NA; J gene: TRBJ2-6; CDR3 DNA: TGTGCCAGCTCACCACAGCGCTCTGGGGCCAACGTCCTGACTTTC; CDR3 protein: CASSPQRSGANVLTF
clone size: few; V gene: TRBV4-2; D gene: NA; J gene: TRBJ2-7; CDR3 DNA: TGTGCCAGCAGCCAAGATCGCAGGGCCTACGAGCAGTACTTC; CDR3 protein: CASSQDRRAYEQYF
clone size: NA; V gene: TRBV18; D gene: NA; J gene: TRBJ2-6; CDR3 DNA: TGTGCCAGCTCCCTCACGAGGAGGGGTGGTGGGGCCAACGTCCTGACTTTC; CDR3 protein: CASSLTRRGGGANVLTF
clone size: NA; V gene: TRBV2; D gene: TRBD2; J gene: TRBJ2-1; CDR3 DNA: TGTGCCAGCTGGACTAGCGGATTACACAATGAGCAGTTCTTC; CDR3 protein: CASWTSGLHNEQFF
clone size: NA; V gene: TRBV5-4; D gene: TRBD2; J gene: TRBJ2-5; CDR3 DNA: TGTGCCAGCAGCCCAAGGACTAGCGAGAAGACCCAGTACTTC; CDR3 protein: CASSPRTSEKTQYF
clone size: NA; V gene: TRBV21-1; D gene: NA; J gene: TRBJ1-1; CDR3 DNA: TGTGCCAGCCGTGAAAGACAGATCCACACTGAAGCTTTCTTT; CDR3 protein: CASRERQIHTEAFF
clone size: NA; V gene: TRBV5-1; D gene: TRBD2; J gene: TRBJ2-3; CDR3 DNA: TGCGCCAGCAGCTTGGCCATAACTAGCGGGGGGGAGACAGATACGCAGTATTTT; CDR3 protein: CASSLAITSGGETDTQYF
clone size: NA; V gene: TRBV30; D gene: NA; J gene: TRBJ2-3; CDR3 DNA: TGTGCCTGTTTCAACACAGATACGCAGTATTTT; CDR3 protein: CACFNTDTQYF
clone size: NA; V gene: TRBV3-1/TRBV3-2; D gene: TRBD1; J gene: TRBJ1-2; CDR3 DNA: TGTGCCAGCAGCCAGACAGGGGTCTATGGCTACACCTTC; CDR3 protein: CASSQTGVYGYTF
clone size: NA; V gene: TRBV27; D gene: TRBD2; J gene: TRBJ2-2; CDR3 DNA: TGTGCCAGCAGTAAATCAGCGGGGGGGCCATACACCGGGGAGCTGTTTTTT; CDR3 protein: CASSKSAGGPYTGELFF
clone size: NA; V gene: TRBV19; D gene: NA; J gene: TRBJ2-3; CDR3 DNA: TGTGCCAGTAGCTACGTGACAGGCAGATCAGATACGCAGTATTTT; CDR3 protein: CASSYVTGRSDTQYF
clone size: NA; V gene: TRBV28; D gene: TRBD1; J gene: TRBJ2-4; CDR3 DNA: TGTGCCAGCAGTTTCCCACGACAGGGTAGTTCGAACATTCAGTACTTC; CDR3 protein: CASSFPRQGSSNIQYF
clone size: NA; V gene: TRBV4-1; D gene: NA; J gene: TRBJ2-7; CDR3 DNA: TGCGCCAGCAGCCAAACTAGACCGGGAACCTACGAGCAGTACTTC; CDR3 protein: CASSQTRPGTYEQYF
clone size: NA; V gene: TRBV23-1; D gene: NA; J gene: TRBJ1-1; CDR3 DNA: TGCGCCAGCAGTCAATTCATCGCGGGCACTGAAGCTTTCTTT; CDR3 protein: CASSQFIAGTEAFF
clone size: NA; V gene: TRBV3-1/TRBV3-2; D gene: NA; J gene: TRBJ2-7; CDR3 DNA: TGTGCCAGCAGCCTTCGAGGCGAGCAGTACTTC; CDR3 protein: CASSLRGEQYF
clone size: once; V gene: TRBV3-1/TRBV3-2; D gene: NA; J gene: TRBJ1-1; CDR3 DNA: TGTGCCAGCAGCCAATACAGGGATACTGAAGCTTTCTTT; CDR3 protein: CASSQYRDTEAFF
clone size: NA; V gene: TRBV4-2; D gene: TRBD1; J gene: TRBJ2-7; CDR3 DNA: TGTGCCAGCAGCCAACAACCGGGACAGGGGGCTGACGAGCAGTACTTC; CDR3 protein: CASSQQPGQGADEQYF
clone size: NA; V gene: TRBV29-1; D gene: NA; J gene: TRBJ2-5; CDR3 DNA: TGCAGCATATCCACCGAGGACACTGTACAAGAGACCCAGTACTTC; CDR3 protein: CSISTEDTVQETQYF
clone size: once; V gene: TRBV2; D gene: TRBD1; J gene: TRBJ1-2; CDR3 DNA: TGTGCCAGCAGCGGGACAGGGGGGAACTATGGCTACACCTTC; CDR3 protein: CASSGTGGNYGYTF
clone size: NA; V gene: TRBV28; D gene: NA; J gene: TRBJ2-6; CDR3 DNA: TGTGCCAGCAGTTCAATCTCAGGGTTCGGGGCCAACGTCCTGACTTTC; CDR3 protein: CASSSISGFGANVLTF
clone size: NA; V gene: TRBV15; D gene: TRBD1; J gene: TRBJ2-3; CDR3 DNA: TGTGCCACCAGCAGAGTAGTCGGACAGGGCCCAGATACGCAGTATTTT; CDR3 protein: CATSRVVGQGPDTQYF
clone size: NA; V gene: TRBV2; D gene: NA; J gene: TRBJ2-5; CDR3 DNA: TGTGCCAGCAGTGACAGGTGGGAGACCCAGTACTTC; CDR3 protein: CASSDRWETQYF
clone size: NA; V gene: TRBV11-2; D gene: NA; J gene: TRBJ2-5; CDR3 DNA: TGTGCCAGCAGCTTAGTATCCGGGGTCCAAGAGACCCAGTACTTC; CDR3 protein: CASSLVSGVQETQYF
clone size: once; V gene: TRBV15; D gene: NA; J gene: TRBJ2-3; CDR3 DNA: TGTGCCACCAGCAGAGATCCGGGGGATACGCAGTATTTT; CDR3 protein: CATSRDPGDTQYF